The 30 T cell receptor beta chains below were found in one sample sequenced in a study of technical replicates of blood from several donors. Generated by immunoSEQ multiplex PCR, the TCRdb table keeps only in-frame clones and is missing some. The sample lists 85,000 to 100,000 clones; 95% were seen once. Input material: T cells isolated from PBMCs. These receptors all come from a human donor in good health.

The chain couples TRBV30 to TRBJ2-7, with TRBD1 identical over 8 bases. Germline CDR1 and CDR2: GTSNPN and SVGIG (reference sequence). V dropped 2 bases and J dropped 7; count of bases not matched to a gene: 16. CDR3 length: 16 residues. In DNA, the CDR3 is TGTGCCTGGAGTCGTAACCCACCCAGGGGGCTGGGGGAGCAGTACTTC. This codes for CAWSRNPPRGLGEQYF. Full variable domain (missing parts from reference TRBV30 and TRBJ2-7): SQTIHQWPATLVQPVGSPLSLECTVEGTSNPNLYWYRQAAGRGLQLLFYSVGIGQISSEVPQNLSASRPQDRQFILSSKKLLLSDSGFYLCAWSRNPPRGLGEQYFGPGTRLTVT.

The chain is built from TRBV7-9 and TRBJ2-7; D gene ambiguous. The CDR3 length is 13 residues. Trimming pared 1 base from V and 3 bases from J, leaving 7 bases between. Looked up from germline, CDR1 is SEHNR and CDR2 is FQNEAQ (reference sequence). CDR3 sequence (DNA): TGTGCCAGCAGCTTAGGGGCAGACTACGAGCAGTACTTC. Translation: CASSLGADYEQYF.

The chain uses TRBV14 and TRBJ2-1; no clear D. The CDR3 has 12 residues. V shed 1 base and J shed 8 bases, with 6 bases lying between them. Germline V gene lookup returns CDR1 SGHDN and CDR2 FVKESK. The CDR3 here is CASSQGPYEQFF. For the CDR3, the DNA is TGTGCCAGCAGCCAAGGGCCGTATGAGCAGTTCTTC.

The rearrangement uses TRBV28 and TRBJ2-7; no clear D gene. Trimming pared 6 bases from V and 4 bases from J, leaving 7 bases between. This CDR3 has 11 amino acids. The germline V gene encodes CDR1 MDHEN and CDR2 SYDVKM. CDR3 in amino acids: CASSLRYEQYF. The CDR3 region has the DNA TGTGCCAGCAGCTTGAGATACGAGCAGTACTTC.

The V and J genes are TRBV23-1 and TRBJ2-7; D is perhaps TRBD2 (6 bases). TRBV23-1 is known as an ORF, though its function is uncertain. The CDR3 is 14 amino acids. The V end was cut by 8 bases, the J end by 4 bases, with 18 bases between. The CDR3 reads CASSLLGGLYEQYF. The CDR3 DNA sequence: TGCGCCAGCTCCCTGTTGGGGGGATTGTACGAGCAGTACTTC.

The CDR3 nucleotides read TGTGCCAGCAGCGGCGGGGATAGCTCCTACAATGAGCAGTTCTTC. The encoded protein is CASSGGDSSYNEQFF. The chain couples TRBV7-9 to TRBJ2-1; possibly TRBD2 for D (6 bases). V gave up 5 bases and J gave up 0 bases, with 11 bases separating them. The CDR3 sequence is 15 residues long. The germline gives CDR1 SEHNR, CDR2 FQNEAQ (reference sequence).

A note on this clone: Other DNA sequences in this specimen translate into the identical CDR3. V usage is TRBV7-9 and J usage is TRBJ2-7; the D is unclear. The germline V and J ends were trimmed by 5 bases and 1 base, with 3 bases remaining between them. Germline CDR1 and CDR2: SEHNR and FQNEAQ (reference sequence). The CDR3 sequence is 11 residues long. Here the CDR3 DNA reads TGTGCCAGCAGCCTTTCCTACGAGCAGTACTTC. Translating gives CASSLSYEQYF.

This chain connects TRBV9 to TRBJ2-5; TRBD1 matches 7 bases. Germline-derived CDR1 and CDR2 are SGDLS and YYNGEE. Trimming cost V 9 bases and J 3 bases; bases outside gene matches: 17. The CDR3 is made up of 16 amino acids. The CDR3 protein is CATTRDRGWGEETQYF. The DNA of the CDR3 is TGTGCCACCACGAGGGACAGAGGGTGGGGTGAAGAGACCCAGTACTTC.

V usage is TRBV10-1 and J usage is TRBJ1-1; D is unresolved. CDR3 length equals 15 residues. Per germline, CDR1 WNHNN and CDR2 SYGVQD (reference sequence). V was cut by 3 bases and J by 1 base, with 12 bases left in between. The CDR3 here is CASSEGWRGNTEAFF. The CDR3 coding sequence is TGCGCCAGCAGTGAAGGATGGCGGGGGAACACTGAAGCTTTCTTT.

The J gene is TRBJ1-1, the V gene TRBV11-1; TRBD1 aligns across 7 bases. This CDR3 contains 11 residues. V gave up 4 bases and J gave up 11 bases; unmatched junction bases: 4. Germline CDR1 is SGHAT and CDR2 is FQDESV (reference sequence). The DNA of the CDR3 is TGTGCCAGCAGCTACGACAGGGTCGCTTTCTTT. Its protein is CASSYDRVAFF.

The gene calls are TRBV28 and TRBJ2-7; 9 bases are a match to TRBD2. From germline, CDR1 is MDHEN and CDR2 SYDVKM. Trimming removed 3 bases from V and 1 base from J; junction bases left unmatched: 7. The CDR3 has 16 residues. The CDR3 protein is CASSFRGLAHSYEQYF. In nucleotides, the CDR3 is TGTGCCAGCAGTTTCCGCGGACTAGCGCATTCCTACGAGCAGTACTTC.

This rearrangement joins TRBV5-6 to TRBJ2-7, with a tentative D call TRBD1 (5 bases). Trimming cost V 3 bases and J 6 bases, with 22 bases left between them. The CDR3 runs to 16 residues. Germline-derived CDR1 and CDR2 are SGHDT and YYEEEE. In DNA form, the CDR3 reads TGTGCCAGCAGCTCTCCTTTCTCCGTGGGGCGGCCCGAGCAGTACTTC. This sequence encodes CASSSPFSVGRPEQYF.

The chain joins TRBV29-1 to TRBJ1-1; D possibly corresponds to TRBD1 (5 bases). The CDR3 has 14 residues. Trimming removed 7 bases from V and 2 bases from J, with 17 bases in between. CDR1 SQVTM and CDR2 ANQGSEA come from the germline V gene. The CDR3 DNA is TGCAGCGCGGCTAGCGGGGCCCGAAACACTGAAGCTTTCTTT. It is translated as CSAASGARNTEAFF. The full variable domain, its missing parts supplied by reference TRBV29-1 and TRBJ1-1, is SAVISQKPSRDICQRGTSLTIQCQVDSQVTMMFWYRQQPGQSLTLIATANQGSEATYESGFVIDKFPISRPNLTFSTLTVSNMSPEDSSIYLCSAASGARNTEAFFGQGTRLTVV.

This clone came up once. The chain has TRBV11-3 and TRBJ2-7, with D tentatively TRBD1 (6 bases). The V and J ends lost 5 bases and 2 bases respectively, with 13 bases between them. CDR3 length: 14 amino acids. Germline V gene data show CDR1 as SGHNT and CDR2 as YENEEA. The CDR3 DNA reads as TGTGCCAGCAGCCTATCGGACAGTCCCTACGAGCAGTACTTC. It codes for CASSLSDSPYEQYF.

This chain uses TRBV5-8 with TRBJ2-7, with D tentatively TRBD2 (5 bases). Germline values: CDR1 SGHTS, CDR2 YDEGEE. Trimming pared 1 base from V and 5 bases from J, leaving 10 bases between. The length of the CDR3 is 13 residues. The CDR3 here is CASSLRGTDEQYF. DNA for the CDR3: TGTGCCAGCAGCTTGCGGGGAACGGACGAGCAGTACTTC.

The chain employs TRBV5-1 and TRBJ2-1; weak D call: TRBD2 (6 bases). The CDR3 loop spans 15 amino acids. From germline, CDR1 is SGHRS and CDR2 YFSETQ. V lost 3 bases, J lost 3 bases, and 13 bases lay in between. The CDR3 is CASSSTSPNYNEQFF. CDR3 in DNA: TGCGCCAGCAGCTCTACTAGCCCTAACTACAATGAGCAGTTCTTC. Looking up the rest from reference TRBV5-1 and TRBJ2-1 gives the full variable domain: KAGVTQTPRYLIKTRGQQVTLSCSPISGHRSVSWYQQTPGQGLQFLFEYFSETQRNKGNFPGRFSGRQFSNSRSEMNVSTLELGDSALYLCASSSTSPNYNEQFFGPGTRLTVL.

The chain is built from TRBV27 and TRBJ1-2; 10 bases agree with TRBD1. Germline V gives CDR1 MNHEY, CDR2 SMNVEV (reference sequence). With V trimmed by 5 bases and J by 7 bases, 13 bases remained unmatched. This CDR3 spans 16 amino acids. Here the CDR3 DNA reads TGTGCCAGCAGTCTAGCCGCTGACAGGGGGCGCGGTGGCTACACCTTC. It is translated as CASSLAADRGRGGYTF.

The chain has TRBV7-9 and TRBJ2-1; 10 nucleotides line up with TRBD1. The CDR3 runs 15 residues. Germline trimming cut 5 bases from V and 6 bases from J; bases unmatched to any gene: 7. Looked up from germline, CDR1 is SEHNR and CDR2 is FQNEAQ (reference sequence). The CDR3 sequence is CASSPDRGTSNEQFF. Here the CDR3 DNA reads TGTGCCAGCAGCCCGGACAGGGGGACGTCCAATGAGCAGTTCTTC.

The chain couples TRBV15 to TRBJ2-1; 15 nucleotides line up with TRBD2. Germline CDR1 is LNHNV and CDR2 is YYDKDF (reference sequence). V was pared by 7 bases and J by 7 bases, with 11 bases of the junction left unmatched. This CDR3 spans 17 amino acids. The DNA for the CDR3 is TGTGCCACCACCCCACTAACCGGGACTAGCGGGGGGAATGAGCAGTTCTTC. This sequence encodes CATTPLTGTSGGNEQFF.

V usage is TRBV23-1 and J usage is TRBJ1-1, with TRBD1 matching over 7 bases. TRBV23-1 is marked as an open reading frame, function uncertain. The CDR3 is made up of 16 amino acids. Germline trimming cut 4 bases from V and 1 base from J; bases unmatched to any gene: 9. The DNA of the CDR3 is TGCGCCAGCAGTCTCCCACAGGGGTTGGCGAACACTGAAGCTTTCTTT. It yields the protein CASSLPQGLANTEAFF.

The rearrangement links TRBV14 to TRBJ1-2; tentatively, D is TRBD1 (5 bases). Germline CDR1 is SGHDN and CDR2 is FVKESK. Trimming shortened V by 3 bases and J by 6 bases, and 11 bases separated the two germline ends. The CDR3 has 13 residues. The CDR3 DNA is TGTGCCAGCAGCCAGCTGAACAGGAATGGCTACACCTTC. It encodes CASSQLNRNGYTF. Combining the CDR3 with reference TRBV14 and TRBJ1-2 gives the whole variable domain EAGVTQFPSHSVIEKGQTVTLRCDPISGHDNLYWYRRVMGKEIKFLLHFVKESKQDESGMPNNRFLAERTGGTYSTLKVQPAELEDSGVYFCASSQLNRNGYTFGSGTRLTVV.

This clone was detected a few times. This same CDR3 is encoded by further DNA sequences in the sample. The rearrangement links TRBV18 to TRBJ1-5, with 7 positions matching TRBD1. This CDR3 has 14 residues. Germline-derived CDR1 and CDR2 are KGHSH and LQKENI. V dropped 3 bases and J dropped 6; count of bases not matched to a gene: 5. The CDR3 sequence is CASSPEGASQPQHF. In DNA, the CDR3 is TGTGCCAGCTCACCTGAGGGGGCTAGTCAGCCCCAGCATTTT. Filled out from reference TRBV18 and TRBJ1-5, the complete variable domain reads NAGVMQNPRHLVRRRGQEARLRCSPMKGHSHVYWYRQLPEEGLKFMVYLQKENIIDESGMPKERFSAEFPKEGPSILRIQQVVRGDSAAYFCASSPEGASQPQHFGDGTRLSIL.

V is TRBV19 and J is TRBJ2-7; 11 positions agree with TRBD2. With 4 bases clipped from V and 3 bases from J, the junction kept 8 bases outside the gene matches. Per the germline V gene, CDR1 is LNHDA and CDR2 is SQIVND (reference sequence). The CDR3 runs 16 residues. CDR3: CASSRYLAGGYYEQYF. The CDR3 region has the DNA TGTGCCAGTAGTAGGTACCTAGCGGGAGGTTACTACGAGCAGTACTTC.

V gene TRBV5-1 combines with J gene TRBJ2-7; 7 positions match TRBD2. J gave up 5 bases and V 4 bases, and 18 bases lay outside the gene matches. Germline V lookup: CDR1 SGHRS, CDR2 YFSETQ. The CDR3 extends over 17 amino acids. The chain's CDR3 is CASSPRPWGRALNEQYF. CDR3 sequence (DNA): TGCGCCAGCAGCCCCCGACCTTGGGGGAGGGCCCTGAACGAGCAGTACTTC. The full variable domain, in which reference TRBV5-1 and TRBJ2-7 provide the parts outside the CDR3, is KAGVTQTPRYLIKTRGQQVTLSCSPISGHRSVSWYQQTPGQGLQFLFEYFSETQRNKGNFPGRFSGRQFSNSRSEMNVSTLELGDSALYLCASSPRPWGRALNEQYFGPGTRLTVT.

The V call is TRBV7-6, the J call TRBJ2-1; 7 bases are a match to TRBD1. Germline values: CDR1 SGHVS, CDR2 FNYEAQ. The junction had 9 bases not matched to a gene; V was cut back by 7 bases and J by 3 bases. This CDR3 spans 15 amino acids. The CDR3 protein is CASTELTGDYNEQFF. In DNA, the CDR3 is TGTGCCAGCACCGAACTAACAGGGGACTACAATGAGCAGTTCTTC. The complete variable domain, with remaining parts taken from reference TRBV7-6 and TRBJ2-1, reads GAGVSQSPRYKVTKRGQDVALRCDPISGHVSLYWYRQALGQGPEFLTYFNYEAQQDKSGLPNDRFSAERPEGSISTLTIQRTEQRDSAMYRCASTELTGDYNEQFFGPGTRLTVL.

The chain combines TRBV29-1 with TRBJ2-3, with TRBD1 identical over 8 bases. With V trimmed by 4 bases and J by 2 bases, 8 bases remained unmatched. The germline CDR1 and CDR2 sequences are SQVTM and ANQGSEA. The CDR3 has 15 residues. This chain's CDR3 is CSVAFGQGLTDTQYF. The CDR3, as DNA: TGCAGCGTTGCGTTCGGACAGGGCCTCACAGATACGCAGTATTTT.

V usage is TRBV11-1 and J usage is TRBJ2-2; D ambiguous. Deletions cut 4 bases from V and 8 bases from J, with 8 bases between. In germline, CDR1 is SGHAT, CDR2 FQDESV (reference sequence). The CDR3 loop spans 12 amino acids. CDR3 sequence (DNA): TGTGCCAGCAGCTCCCTTAATGGGGAGCTGTTTTTT. This encodes CASSSLNGELFF.

This sequence joins TRBV6-5 and TRBJ1-1; D ambiguous. The CDR3 covers 13 residues. V lost 5 bases, J lost 4 bases, and 11 bases lay in between. From germline, CDR1 is MNHEY and CDR2 SVGAGI. The CDR3 DNA is TGTGCCAGCAGTCACCCACGGGGCACTGAAGCTTTCTTT. Protein sequence: CASSHPRGTEAFF.

The chain is built from TRBV10-3 and TRBJ2-1; 9 bases fit TRBD2. The length of the CDR3 is 14 residues. Germline CDR1 ENHRY, CDR2 SYGVKD. The V and J ends lost 8 bases and 2 bases, in that order; junction bases with no gene match: 4. CDR3 in amino acids: CAIASGNTYNEQFF. CDR3 nucleotide sequence: TGTGCCATCGCTAGCGGGAATACCTACAATGAGCAGTTCTTC.

CDR3 sequence: CASSLATGRMFF. The CDR3 nucleotides read TGTGCCAGCAGCTTAGCGACAGGGAGGATGTTTTTT. This chain connects TRBV7-9 to TRBJ1-4, with TRBD1 identical over 7 bases. CDR1 and CDR2 (germline): SEHNR, FQNEAQ (reference sequence). There are 12 residues in the CDR3. J gave up 15 bases and V 0 bases, and 4 bases lay outside the gene matches.